Listed here are 21 T cell receptor beta chains from one sample, sequenced in a study of cytomegalovirus exposure and HLA in healthy donors. It was with 60 Vbeta and 13 Jbeta primers that the PCR ran. Some clones are missing from TCRdb's copy, which holds only in-frame ones; the method was immunoSEQ multiplex PCR. The profile shows under 200,000 clones, 70% to 80% of them singletons. The material sequenced was PBMCs. These receptor sequences come from a man between 18 and 29 years old in good health and CMV-seropositive.

This clone has just a few counts. The chain has TRBV15 and TRBJ2-1; 10 nucleotides agree with TRBD2. V dropped 3 bases and J dropped 9; count of bases not matched to a gene: 14. Germline-derived CDR1 and CDR2 are LNHNV and YYDKDF (reference sequence). The CDR3 has 17 amino acids. The CDR3 here is CATSRNLLLAGTGEQFF. The DNA for the CDR3 is TGTGCCACCAGCAGGAACCTGTTACTAGCGGGAACCGGTGAGCAGTTCTTC.

This clone was observed a single time. V and J are TRBV6-5 and TRBJ2-1, with 8 bases aligning to TRBD2. Germline V gene sequence: CDR1 MNHEY, CDR2 SVGAGI. Trimming took 6 bases from V and 0 from J; bases not matched to a gene: 4. The CDR3 covers 15 residues. The CDR3 nucleotides read TGTGCCAGCAGGCCCGGGGGGGCCTCCTACAATGAGCAGTTCTTC. It specifies CASRPGGASYNEQFF.

The CDR3 DNA sequence: TGTGCCAGCAGCTTGGGTGGGGGACAAGGAGGAGAGACCCAGTACTTC. Its protein product is CASSLGGGQGGETQYF. The chain has TRBV5-4 and TRBJ2-5; possible D gene TRBD1, 6 bases. The CDR3 runs 16 residues. CDR1 and CDR2 from the germline V gene are SGHNT and YYREEE (reference sequence). V shed 0 bases and J shed 4 bases, with 16 bases lying between them.

The rearrangement uses TRBV11-2 and TRBJ2-1; 10 positions agree with TRBD2. This CDR3 is built from 18 residues. The germline CDR1 and CDR2 sequences are SGHAT and FQNNGV. The trim removed 1 base at V and 9 bases at J, leaving 15 bases unmatched. The CDR3 spells CASSLAPYLAGVFVEQFF. The CDR3, as DNA: TGTGCCAGCAGCTTAGCCCCATACCTAGCGGGAGTGTTTGTTGAGCAGTTCTTC.

The V gene is TRBV7-7, the J gene TRBJ2-3; 7 nucleotides align to TRBD2. The CDR3 has 16 residues. The germline V gene encodes CDR1 SSHAT and CDR2 FNYEAQ (reference sequence). The V gene end was trimmed by 5 bases and the J gene end by 5 bases; junction bases not matched to a gene: 13. The CDR3 nucleotides read TGTGCCAGCAGCCCAGTAGGGGCGGGAGATATAGATACGCAGTATTTT. This codes for CASSPVGAGDIDTQYF.

About this clone: Its ends do not fully match the called genes, so a read error is possible. CDR3 sequence: CASREGQGAQPQHF. The CDR3 DNA is TGTGCCAGCAGGGAAGGACAGGGGGCTCAGCCCCAGCATTTT. The V call is TRBV2, the J call TRBJ1-5; TRBD1 matches at 11 bases. Germline-derived CDR1 and CDR2 are SNHLY and FYNNEI. CDR3 length equals 14 residues.

The CDR3 loop is CASSEGGGQGAGVETQYF. As DNA, the CDR3 is TGTGCCAGCAGTGAAGGAGGGGGACAGGGGGCCGGTGTCGAGACCCAGTACTTC. The chain carries TRBV25-1 and TRBJ2-5; 12 bases line up with TRBD1. Trimming took 2 bases from V and 5 from J; bases not matched to a gene: 12. The CDR3 is made up of 18 amino acids. Germline V gene data show CDR1 as MGHDK and CDR2 as SYGVNS.

Only one count was recorded for this clone. The J gene is TRBJ2-3, the V gene TRBV5-1, with D uncertain. Germline CDR1 and CDR2: SGHRS and YFSETQ. The CDR3 runs to 13 residues. The V end was cut by 5 bases, the J end by 2 bases, with 9 bases between. The CDR3 region is CASSSQVTDTQYF. The CDR3 bases are TGCGCCAGCAGTTCCCAGGTCACAGATACGCAGTATTTT.

The rearrangement uses TRBV18 and TRBJ1-2; weak D call: TRBD1 (5 bases). This CDR3 spans 16 amino acids. V dropped 3 bases and J dropped 4 bases, with 18 bases sitting between them. Germline V CDR1 and CDR2: KGHSH, LQKENI. In nucleotides, the CDR3 is TGTGCCAGCTCACCCCCAGGAGGGGCGGGTGGCTATGGCTACACCTTC. Translated: CASSPPGGAGGYGYTF.

The chain is built from TRBV2 and TRBJ2-3; TRBD2 aligns across 9 bases. With 5 bases clipped from V and 1 base from J, the junction kept 4 bases outside the gene matches. This CDR3 contains 15 residues. From germline, CDR1 is SNHLY and CDR2 FYNNEI. CDR3: CASSRRLAGTDTQYF. DNA for the CDR3: TGTGCCAGCAGTCGAAGACTAGCGGGCACAGATACGCAGTATTTT.

The J gene is TRBJ2-1, the V gene TRBV6-5, with TRBD2 matching 8 bases. J was trimmed by 6 bases and V by 2 bases; bases with no gene match: 6. This CDR3 comprises 15 residues. CDR1 and CDR2 from the germline V gene are MNHEY and SVGAGI. CDR3 coding DNA: TGTGCCAGCAGTTACACGGGAGGGCCCTTCAATGAGCAGTTCTTC. Its protein product is CASSYTGGPFNEQFF.

This clone has a single count. The V gene is TRBV29-1, the J gene TRBJ2-2; TRBD2 is a possible D gene (6 bases). The CDR3 totals 14 residues. Germline CDR1 SQVTM, CDR2 ANQGSEA. V lost 6 bases, J lost 5 bases, and 16 bases lay in between. The CDR3 region is CSVGLLAGTGELFF. DNA of the CDR3: TGCAGCGTGGGGTTGCTGGCGGGAACCGGGGAGCTGTTTTTT.

This clone came up once. This chain uses TRBV14 with TRBJ2-1; D is ambiguous. Germline CDR1 reads SGHDN; CDR2 reads FVKESK. The ends were cut back, 3 bases at V and 9 bases at J, with 12 bases in the middle. The CDR3 spans 13 residues. The CDR3: CASSHFEVGEQFF. In nucleotides, the CDR3 is TGTGCCAGCAGCCATTTCGAGGTCGGTGAGCAGTTCTTC.

The V call is TRBV19, the J call TRBJ1-5; no clear D gene. In germline, CDR1 is LNHDA, CDR2 SQIVND (reference sequence). The germline V and J ends were trimmed by 3 bases and 0 bases, with 9 bases remaining between them. The CDR3 sequence is 15 residues long. DNA of the CDR3: TGTGCCAGTAGTATCCCCCTTCGTAGCAATCAGCCCCAGCATTTT. As protein: CASSIPLRSNQPQHF.

V gene TRBV7-9 combines with J gene TRBJ1-4; 9 bases line up with TRBD1. The V gene's germline CDR1 is SEHNR and CDR2 FQNEAQ (reference sequence). V trimming: 3 bases; J trimming: 5 bases; junction bases outside the gene matches: 1. This CDR3 has 14 amino acids. CDR3 DNA sequence: TGTGCCAGCAGCTTGGGGACAGGGAATGAAAAACTGTTTTTT. Its translation is CASSLGTGNEKLFF.

The chain uses TRBV4-1 and TRBJ2-4, with 10 bases identical to TRBD1. Trimming at V came to 3 bases and at J to 1 base, leaving 9 bases not matched to a gene. This CDR3 has 18 amino acids. CDR1 MGHRA and CDR2 YSYEKL come from the germline V gene. CDR3 sequence reads: CASSHNVGQGSAKNIQYF. The CDR3 region has the DNA TGCGCCAGCAGCCATAATGTGGGACAGGGGTCCGCCAAAAACATTCAGTACTTC.

This clone was recorded a few times. One junction end does not reproduce the germline sequence, and a read error may be involved. The CDR3 is CSSSSTVTRSGNTIYF. CDR3 nucleotides: TGTTCCAGCAGCTCGACAGTAACCAGGTCTGGAAACACCATATATTTT. The rearrangement uses TRBV7-9 and TRBJ1-3; possibly TRBD1 for D (5 bases). CDR1 and CDR2 (germline): SEHNR, FQNEAQ (reference sequence). The CDR3 has 16 residues. The full variable domain, in which reference TRBV7-9 and TRBJ1-3 provide the parts outside the CDR3, is DTGVSQNPRHKITKRGQNVTFRCDPISEHNRLYWYRQTLGQGPEFLTYFQNEAQLEKSRLLSDRFSAERPKGSFSTLEIQRTEQGDSAMYLCSSSSTVTRSGNTIYFGEGSWLTVV.

A single count supports this clone. The V call is TRBV11-1, the J call TRBJ1-1, with D tentatively TRBD1 (5 bases). Germline values: CDR1 SGHAT, CDR2 FQDESV (reference sequence). The V end was cut by 10 bases, the J end by 0 bases, with 12 bases between. The CDR3 spans 13 residues. CDR3 in amino acids: CATAGLMNTEAFF. The CDR3 DNA sequence: TGTGCCACTGCGGGACTTATGAACACTGAAGCTTTCTTT.

This clone was counted a single time. The V call is TRBV11-2, the J call TRBJ2-5; the match to TRBD2 covers 11 bases. After removal of 2 bases from V and 5 bases from J, the junction contained 10 bases not matched to a gene. The CDR3 totals 17 residues. Germline V gene data show CDR1 as SGHAT and CDR2 as FQNNGV. The CDR3 here is CASSLKPGLAGGETQYF. Here the CDR3 DNA reads TGTGCCAGCAGCTTAAAACCGGGGCTAGCGGGAGGTGAGACCCAGTACTTC.

The rearrangement uses TRBV4-2 and TRBJ2-5, with a tentative D call TRBD1 (5 bases). CDR3 length: 13 residues. V lost 0 bases and J lost 4, with 6 bases in between. Per the germline V gene, CDR1 is LGHNA and CDR2 is YNFKEQ. CDR3: CASSQEGAETQYF. DNA of the CDR3: TGTGCCAGCAGCCAAGAAGGGGCAGAGACCCAGTACTTC.

This clone was observed a few times. The chain has TRBV18 and TRBJ1-1; D remains unclear. The germline V gene has CDR1 KGHSH and CDR2 LQKENI. The CDR3 runs to 15 residues. The V end lost 2 bases, the J end lost 1 base, and 11 bases lay between the germline ends. The CDR3 sequence is CASSPDFSRNTEAFF. CDR3 nucleotides: TGTGCCAGCTCACCAGATTTCAGTCGGAACACTGAAGCTTTCTTT.